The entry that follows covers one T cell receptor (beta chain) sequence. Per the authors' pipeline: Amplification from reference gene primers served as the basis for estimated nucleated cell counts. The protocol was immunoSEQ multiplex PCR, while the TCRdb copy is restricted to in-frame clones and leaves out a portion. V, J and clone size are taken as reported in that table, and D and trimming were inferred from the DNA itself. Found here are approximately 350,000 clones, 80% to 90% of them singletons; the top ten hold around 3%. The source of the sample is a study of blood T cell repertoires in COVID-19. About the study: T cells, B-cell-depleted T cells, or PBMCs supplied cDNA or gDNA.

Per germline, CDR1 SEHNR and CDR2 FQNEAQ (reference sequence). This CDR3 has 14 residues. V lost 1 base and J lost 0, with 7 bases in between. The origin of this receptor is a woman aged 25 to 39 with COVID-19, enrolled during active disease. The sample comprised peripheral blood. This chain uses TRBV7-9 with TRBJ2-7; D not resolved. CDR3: CASSLVPTSYEQYV. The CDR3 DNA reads TGTGCCAGCAGCTTAGTACCTACCTCCTACGAGCAGTACGTC.